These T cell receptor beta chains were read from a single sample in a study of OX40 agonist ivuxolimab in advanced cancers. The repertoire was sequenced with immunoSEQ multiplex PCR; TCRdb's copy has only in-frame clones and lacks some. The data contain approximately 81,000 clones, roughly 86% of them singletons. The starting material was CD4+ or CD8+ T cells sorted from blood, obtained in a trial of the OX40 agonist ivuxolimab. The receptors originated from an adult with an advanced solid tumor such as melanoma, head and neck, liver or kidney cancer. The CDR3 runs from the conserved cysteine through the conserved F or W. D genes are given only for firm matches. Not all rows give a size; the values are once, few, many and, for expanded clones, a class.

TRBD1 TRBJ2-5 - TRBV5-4 CASSRWTGGQETQYF TGTGCCAGCAGCCGATGGACAGGGGGGCAGGAGACCCAGTACTTC
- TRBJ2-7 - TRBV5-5 CASSPIGAVGEQYF TGTGCCAGCAGCCCGATAGGTGCGGTAGGCGAGCAGTACTTC
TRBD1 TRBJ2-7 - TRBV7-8 CASSPRTGLWEQYF TGTGCCAGCAGCCCGAGGACAGGGTTGTGGGAGCAGTACTTC
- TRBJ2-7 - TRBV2 CASTGQIDSYEQYF TGTGCCAGCACCGGACAGATAGACTCCTACGAGCAGTACTTC
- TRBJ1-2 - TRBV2 CASSENTFGYTF TGTGCCAGCAGTGAGAACACCTTTGGCTACACCTTC
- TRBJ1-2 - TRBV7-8 CASSRGGLVGYTF TGTGCCAGCAGCCGTGGGGGGTTAGTGGGCTACACCTTC
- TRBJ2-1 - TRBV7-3 CASSPGLSLDEQFF TGTGCCAGCAGTCCAGGGCTTTCGTTGGATGAGCAGTTCTTC
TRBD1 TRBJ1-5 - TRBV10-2 CATLPGQGQYSNQPQHF TGCGCCACCTTACCGGGACAGGGCCAATATAGCAATCAGCCCCAGCATTTT
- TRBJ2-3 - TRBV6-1 CASIGGGYNTDTQYF TGTGCCAGCATTGGCGGGGGCTATAACACAGATACGCAGTATTTT
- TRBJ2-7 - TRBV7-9 CASSQTGGAYEQYF TGTGCCAGCAGCCAAACAGGGGGGGCCTACGAGCAGTACTTC
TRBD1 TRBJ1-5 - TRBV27 CASSYGTGIEQPQHF TGTGCCAGCAGTTACGGGACAGGGATTGAGCAGCCCCAGCATTTT
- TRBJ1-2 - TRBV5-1 CASSFEGDGYTF TGCGCCAGCAGCTTTGAGGGGGATGGCTACACCTTC
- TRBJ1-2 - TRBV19 CASIPGRSNYGYTF TGTGCCAGTATCCCGGGGCGAAGCAATTACGGCTACACCTTC
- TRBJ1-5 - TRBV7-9 CASSSGTFQPQHF TGTGCCAGCAGCTCCGGGACGTTTCAGCCCCAGCATTTT
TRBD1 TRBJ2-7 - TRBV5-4 CASGRDSSSYEQYF TGTGCCAGCGGACGGGACAGTTCCTCCTACGAGCAGTACTTC
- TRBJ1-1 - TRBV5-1 CASSLTSGTGNTEAFF TGCGCCAGCAGCTTGACGTCCGGGACGGGGAACACTGAAGCTTTCTTT
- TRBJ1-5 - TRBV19 CASTPRGFEPQHF TGTGCCAGTACCCCCCGGGGTTTTGAGCCCCAGCATTTT
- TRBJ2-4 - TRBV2 CTSSEGRLAKNIQYF TGTACCAGCAGTGAGGGTCGTTTAGCCAAAAACATTCAGTACTTC
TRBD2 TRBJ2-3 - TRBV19 CASSPTSGSTADTQYF TGTGCCAGTAGTCCAACTAGCGGGAGTACTGCAGATACGCAGTATTTT
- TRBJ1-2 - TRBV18 CASSPPSGDRNYGYTF TGTGCCAGCTCACCACCTTCAGGGGACCGTAACTATGGCTACACCTTC
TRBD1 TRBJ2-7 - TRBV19 CATKGATGGDYEQYF TGTGCCACCAAGGGGGCGACAGGGGGCGATTACGAGCAGTACTTC
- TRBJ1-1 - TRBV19 CASSGQRRAQGTEAFF TGTGCCAGTAGTGGGCAACGCCGGGCCCAGGGGACTGAAGCTTTCTTT
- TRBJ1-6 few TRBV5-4 CASSPATGRGSYSPLHF TGTGCCAGCAGCCCCGCGACAGGACGGGGAAGTTATTCACCCCTCCACTTT
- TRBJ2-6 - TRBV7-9 CASSLGTSGANVLTF TGTGCCAGCAGCTTAGGCACCTCTGGGGCCAACGTCCTGACTTTC
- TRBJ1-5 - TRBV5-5 CASSFLGPNQPQHF TGTGCCAGCAGCTTTTTAGGGCCCAATCAGCCCCAGCATTTT
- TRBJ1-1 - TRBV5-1 CASTSTGYTEAFF TGCGCCAGCACCTCGACAGGTTACACTGAAGCTTTCTTT
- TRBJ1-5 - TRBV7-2 CASSPSAGLHSNQPQHF TGTGCCAGCAGCCCCTCGGCGGGCCTACATAGCAATCAGCCCCAGCATTTT
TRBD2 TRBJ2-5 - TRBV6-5 CASRGSGGAKTQYF TGTGCCAGCAGGGGAAGCGGGGGGGCGAAGACCCAGTACTTC
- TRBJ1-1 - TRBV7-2 CASSLAGRRHPMNTEAFF TGTGCCAGCAGCTTAGCCGGCAGGCGACACCCTATGAACACTGAAGCTTTCTTT
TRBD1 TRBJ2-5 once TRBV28 CASSGTGASETQYF TGTGCCAGCAGTGGGACAGGTGCTTCTGAGACCCAGTACTTC
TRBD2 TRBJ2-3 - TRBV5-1 CASSTGGGSDTQYF TGCGCCAGCAGCACGGGTGGCGGGAGTGATACGCAGTATTTT
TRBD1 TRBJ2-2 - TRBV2 CASREQGASGELFF TGTGCCAGCAGGGAGCAGGGGGCATCCGGGGAGCTGTTTTTT
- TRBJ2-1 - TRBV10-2 CASSESRASSYNEQFF TGCGCCAGCAGTGAGTCGCGGGCCAGCTCCTACAATGAGCAGTTCTTC
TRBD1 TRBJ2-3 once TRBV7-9 CASSSPRIHRGTSTDTQYF TGTGCCAGCAGCTCCCCGAGAATTCACAGGGGGACTAGCACAGATACGCAGTATTTT
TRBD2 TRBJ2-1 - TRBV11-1 CASSFRTSGSGDEQFF TGTGCCAGCAGCTTCCGGACTAGCGGGAGCGGGGATGAGCAGTTCTTC
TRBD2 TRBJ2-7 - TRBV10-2 CASSDPPGGIEEQYF TGCGCCAGCAGTGACCCCCCGGGGGGGATAGAAGAGCAGTACTTC
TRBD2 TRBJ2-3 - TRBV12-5 CASSPSGMDTQYF TGTGCTAGTTCCCCTAGCGGGATGGATACGCAGTATTTT
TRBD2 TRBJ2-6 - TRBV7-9 CAIIVAGSTNSGANVLTF TGTGCCATCATAGTAGCGGGATCCACTAACTCTGGGGCCAACGTCCTGACTTTC
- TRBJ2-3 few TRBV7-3 CASSSPWGEFADTQYF TGTGCCAGCAGCTCCCCCTGGGGGGAGTTTGCAGATACGCAGTATTTT
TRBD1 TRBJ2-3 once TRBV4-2 CASSQGFGTGSTDTQYF TGTGCCAGCAGCCAAGGTTTCGGGACAGGATCCACAGATACGCAGTATTTT
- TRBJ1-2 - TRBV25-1 CASRETGFNYGYTF TGTGCCAGCAGGGAGACAGGATTTAACTATGGCTACACCTTC
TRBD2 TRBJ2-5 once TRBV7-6 CASSLEAGGQETQYF TGTGCCAGCAGCTTAGAAGCGGGGGGGCAAGAGACCCAGTACTTC
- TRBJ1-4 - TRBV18 CASSPPGTTNEKLFF TGTGCCAGCTCACCACCGGGGACGACTAATGAAAAACTGTTTTTT
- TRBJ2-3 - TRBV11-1 CASSPRRGLSTDTQYF TGTGCCAGCAGCCCCCGGAGGGGACTCAGCACAGATACGCAGTATTTT
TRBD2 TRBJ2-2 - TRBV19 CASSTRGGADGELFF TGTGCCAGTAGTACCCGCGGGGGGGCAGACGGGGAGCTGTTTTTT
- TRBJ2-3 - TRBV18 CASSPNGQTTDTQYF TGTGCCAGCTCACCGAACGGACAGACAACAGATACGCAGTATTTT